These 27 T cell receptor beta chains were sequenced from one sample in a study of T cells in Graves' hyperthyroidism and ophthalmopathy. Researchers amplified the TCR beta CDR3 regions from RNA transcripts. RT-PCR in the first round (using the HTBI primer set) targeted the TCR CDR3. TCRdb analysed the multiplex PCR reads with MiXCR anew, one entry per CDR3 protein. The table shows roughly 570,000 distinct CDR3 sequences, with more than 45% occurring only once. The sequenced material came from peripheral blood or thyroid tissue (not recorded which). The receptor set was obtained from an adult woman with Graves' disease, either hyperthyroidism or ophthalmopathy (not recorded which).

This clonotype was detected ten times or more. The chain recombines TRBV10-3 with TRBJ1-2, with a possible D match to TRBD1 (5 bases). Trimming cost V 4 bases and J 0 bases, with 12 bases left between them. The CDR3 is 15 amino acids. Germline lookup yields CDR1 ENHRY and CDR2 SYGVKD. The DNA of the CDR3 is TGTGCCATCAGTGCGGAGGGACCGGCTAACTATGGCTACACCTTC. Protein: CAISAEGPANYGYTF.

Only one count was recorded for this clonotype. The CDR3 DNA reads TGTGCCATCAGTGGTCGGGACACCCAGTACTTC. Translation gives CAISGRDTQYF. The chain employs TRBV10-3 and TRBJ2-5, with D perhaps matching TRBD1 or TRBD2 (5 bases each). Trimming removed 4 bases from V and 8 bases from J, with 8 bases in between. Germline CDR1 and CDR2: ENHRY and SYGVKD. The CDR3 has 11 amino acids.

Ten or more counts support this clonotype. The chain recombines TRBV11-2 with TRBJ1-3; D is unclear. This CDR3 is 13 amino acids long. CDR1 and CDR2 (germline): SGHAT, FQNNGV. Trimming shortened V by 2 bases and J by 0 bases, and 2 bases separated the two germline ends. CDR3 sequence (DNA): TGTGCCAGCAGCTTAACCTCTGGAAACACCATATATTTT. Its protein product is CASSLTSGNTIYF.

This clonotype was detected ten times or more. The chain uses TRBV6-5 and TRBJ1-1, with a weak D call TRBD1 (6 bases). CDR3 size: 15 residues. The germline V gene has CDR1 MNHEY and CDR2 SVGAGI. V was clipped by 2 bases and J by 4 bases, with 14 bases between them. The DNA of the CDR3 is TGTGCCAGCAGTTACAGTACAGGGATGGTCACTGAAGCTTTCTTT. Protein: CASSYSTGMVTEAFF.

This clonotype was counted ten times or more. This chain uses TRBV20-1 with TRBJ1-2, with TRBD1 matching over 9 bases. The V and J ends lost 1 base and 8 bases, in that order; junction bases with no gene match: 11. The length of the CDR3 is 15 residues. Germline V gene sequence: CDR1 DFQATT, CDR2 SNEGSKA (reference sequence). The CDR3 loop is CSARGGRQGVRGYTF. CDR3 in DNA: TGCAGTGCTAGAGGGGGTAGACAGGGGGTCAGGGGCTACACCTTC.

The chain is built from TRBV7-9 and TRBJ1-4; D unresolved. Trimming left V 5 bases short and J 5 bases short, with 6 bases between. The CDR3 is 12 residues long. Germline CDR1 and CDR2: SEHNR and FQNEAQ (reference sequence). The CDR3 spells CASSDGNEKLFF. CDR3 in DNA: TGTGCCAGCAGCGACGGGAATGAAAAACTGTTTTTT.

The chain is built from TRBV7-9 and TRBJ1-1, with a tentative D call TRBD1 (5 bases). The CDR3 length is 15 residues. Germline V CDR1 and CDR2: SEHNR, FQNEAQ (reference sequence). The V end was cut by 3 bases, the J end by 4 bases, with 15 bases between. DNA for the CDR3: TGTGCCAGCAGCTTGGGGTCGGGGCTGGGCACTGAAGCTTTCTTT. Encoded protein: CASSLGSGLGTEAFF.

Details on this clonotype: The CDR3 does not close with the conserved phenylalanine or tryptophan, likely indicating a read error. It is unclear where the CDR3 begins or ends on the DNA, so no DNA is shown, and the CDR3 is as TCRdb lists it. The V call is TRBV5-1, the J call TRBJ1-4; the listed D gene, TRBD1, was not tested against the DNA. The CDR3 sequence runs 9 residues, both termini included. Per the germline V gene, CDR1 is SGHRS and CDR2 is YFSETQ. This CDR3 reads CASSLVGTG.

This clonotype was recorded at least ten times. The chain joins TRBV7-2 to TRBJ2-7; TRBD1 matches 9 bases. This CDR3 comprises 15 residues. Germline V gives CDR1 SGHTA, CDR2 FQGNSA. Unmatched junction bases numbered 8, after V lost 5 bases and J lost 3 bases. CDR3 DNA: TGTGCCAGCAGCGATATGGGGACAGGGCTCTACGAGCAGTACTTC. Protein product: CASSDMGTGLYEQYF.

The chain joins TRBV20-1 to TRBJ1-3, with TRBD1 matching over 8 bases. With 6 bases clipped from V and 7 bases from J, the junction kept 5 bases outside the gene matches. The CDR3 covers 12 residues. CDR1 and CDR2 from the germline V gene are DFQATT and SNEGSKA (reference sequence). CDR3 amino acids: CSANYRGNTIYF. CDR3 coding DNA: TGCAGTGCAAACTACAGGGGGAACACCATATATTTT.

The genes are TRBV19 and TRBJ1-5, with 8 bases identical to TRBD1. V lost 8 bases to trimming and J lost 6 bases; unmatched junction nucleotides: 6. The CDR3 totals 13 residues. Per germline, CDR1 LNHDA and CDR2 SQIVND (reference sequence). The CDR3 DNA reads as TGTGCCAGTGGACAGGGTGGTATTCAGCCCCAGCATTTT. It encodes CASGQGGIQPQHF.

This clonotype was counted between two and nine times. The chain links TRBV10-3 to TRBJ1-1, with D unclear. The ends were cut back, 10 bases at V and 3 bases at J, with 18 bases in the middle. The CDR3 is 14 residues long. Germline V gene lookup returns CDR1 ENHRY and CDR2 SYGVKD. The CDR3 protein is CATQIPPRDTEAFF. The CDR3 DNA follows: TGTGCCACCCAAATCCCCCCCAGAGACACTGAAGCTTTCTTT.

Only one count was recorded for this clonotype. The chain links TRBV2 to TRBJ1-2; D is undetermined. CDR3 size: 11 residues. V gave up 5 bases and J gave up 12 bases, with 13 bases separating them. Germline CDR1 and CDR2: SNHLY and FYNNEI. CDR3 DNA sequence: TGTGCCAGCAGTCCAGAATCTGGAAACACCTTC. Amino acid sequence: CASSPESGNTF.

This clonotype was observed at least ten times. This chain joins TRBV29-1 and TRBJ1-4; unclear D gene. Germline-derived CDR1 and CDR2 are SQVTM and ANQGSEA. CDR3 length equals 14 residues. Trimming removed 1 base from V and 4 bases from J, with 10 bases in between. CDR3 sequence: CSVEGQQNNEKLFF. The CDR3 bases are TGCAGCGTTGAAGGTCAACAGAATAATGAAAAACTGTTTTTT.

The chain is built from TRBV20-1 and TRBJ1-6; tentatively, D is TRBD1 (5 bases). The CDR3 length is 17 residues. Trimming took off 3 bases at V and 0 bases at J, with 15 bases between the two ends. Germline assignment: CDR1 DFQATT and CDR2 SNEGSKA (reference sequence). As DNA, the CDR3 is TGCAGTGCTAGCGACAGAATCCTGAGCTCCTATAATTCACCCCTCCACTTT. Its protein product is CSASDRILSSYNSPLHF.

For this clonotype: Relative to the germline gene, one junction end is altered; a read error may explain this. The chain recombines TRBV10-2 with TRBJ2-7; 7 bases are a match to TRBD2. The CDR3 has 13 residues. Germline values: CDR1 WSHSY, CDR2 SAAADI. The DNA of the CDR3 is TGTGCCGGCAGTTACCAGCGGGACTACGAGCAGTACTTC. This translates into CAGSYQRDYEQYF.

This clonotype occurred once. The chain employs TRBV24-1 and TRBJ1-1, with a weak D call TRBD1 (5 bases). Germline lookup yields CDR1 KGHDR and CDR2 SFDVKD. Trimming cost V 7 bases and J 7 bases, with 9 bases left between them. CDR3 length equals 11 residues. CDR3 coding DNA: TGTGCCACCAGGAGGGGAGATGAAGCTTTCTTT. Residues: CATRRGDEAFF.

This clonotype was detected many times. The chain links TRBV5-1 to TRBJ1-2, with D perhaps matching TRBD1 (6 bases). Trimming left V 4 bases short and J 4 bases short, with 14 bases between. This CDR3 region has 14 residues. The germline V gene encodes CDR1 SGHRS and CDR2 YFSETQ. CDR3 amino acids: CASSPDRSIYGYTF. The CDR3 region has the DNA TGCGCCAGCAGCCCGGACAGAAGTATCTATGGCTACACCTTC. The whole variable domain, filled in from reference TRBV5-1 and TRBJ1-2, reads KAGVTQTPRYLIKTRGQQVTLSCSPISGHRSVSWYQQTPGQGLQFLFEYFSETQRNKGNFPGRFSGRQFSNSRSEMNVSTLELGDSALYLCASSPDRSIYGYTFGSGTRLTVV.

V usage is TRBV5-4 and J usage is TRBJ2-7; D might be TRBD1 (5 bases). Germline V gene sequence: CDR1 SGHNT, CDR2 YYREEE (reference sequence). V lost 5 bases to trimming and J lost 1 base, with 19 bases between them. This CDR3 has 16 amino acids. The CDR3 sequence is CASSRDIQEYSYEQYF. CDR3 nucleotides: TGTGCCAGCAGTAGAGATATACAGGAGTATTCCTACGAGCAGTACTTC.

As to this clonotype: A much bigger clone sits one base away, suggesting this may be a read error. The chain employs TRBV6-2 or TRBV6-3 and TRBJ2-7; D call uncertain. CDR1 is MNHEY, CDR2 SVGEGT, per germline. The V end was cut by 9 bases, the J end by 7 bases, with 16 bases between. The CDR3 is 12 amino acids. The CDR3 sequence: CARSRIQLEQYF. DNA of the CDR3: TGTGCCAGGAGTCGTATCCAACTGGAGCAGTACTTC.

This clonotype has a count of ten or more. The chain links TRBV29-1 to TRBJ2-2; 8 bases are a match to TRBD2. The trim removed 8 bases at V and 5 bases at J, leaving 13 bases unmatched. The CDR3 sequence is 15 residues long. Per germline, CDR1 SQVTM and CDR2 ANQGSEA. CDR3 loop: CSIGGGLVHTGELFF. The CDR3 DNA sequence: TGCAGCATTGGGGGGGGACTAGTTCATACCGGGGAGCTGTTTTTT.

The sample holds many counts of this clonotype. An end of the junction differs from the germline gene, which may be a read error. The DNA for the CDR3 is TGTGCTAGCAGTAAGGACACGCAAGAGACCCAGTACTTC. Its protein product is CASSKDTQETQYF. The chain combines TRBV7-7 with TRBJ2-5; the D gene is possibly TRBD1 (5 bases). This CDR3 contains 13 residues. The germline CDR1 and CDR2 sequences are SSHAT and FNYEAQ (reference sequence).

This rearrangement joins TRBV15 to TRBJ2-7; 9 positions match TRBD1. Trimming cost V 4 bases and J 3 bases; bases outside gene matches: 13. Germline values: CDR1 LNHNV, CDR2 YYDKDF (reference sequence). This CDR3 region has 17 residues. DNA of the CDR3: TGTGCCACCAGCACCGGGACAGGGTCCTCGGGTGTCTACGAGCAGTACTTC. As protein: CATSTGTGSSGVYEQYF.

This clonotype was found many times. The chain uses TRBV6-1 and TRBJ1-2, with 7 nucleotides matching TRBD1. Germline loops: CDR1 MNHNS, CDR2 SASEGT. J was trimmed by 6 bases and V by 3 bases; bases with no gene match: 4. This CDR3 spans 13 amino acids. For the CDR3, the DNA is TGTGCCAGCAGTGAGTGGACAGGTGATGGCTACACCTTC. Translation gives CASSEWTGDGYTF.

In regard to this clonotype: One end of the junction varies from germline; a read error may be responsible. The chain couples TRBV20-1 to TRBJ2-5; TRBD2 agrees at 8 bases. The CDR3 spans 10 residues. In germline, CDR1 is DFQATT, CDR2 SNEGSKA (reference sequence). As DNA, the CDR3 is TGCAGTGCTATTCTGCCAGGCGGGAGGTTC. Residues: CSAILPGGRF.

This clonotype was observed at least ten times. The CDR3, as DNA: TGTGCCAGCAGCTTAGTTTTCGGCGTTGATCAGCCCCAGCATTTT. Its protein is CASSLVFGVDQPQHF. This chain connects TRBV7-6 to TRBJ1-5; D not resolved. The V end lost 1 base, the J end lost 5 bases, and 12 bases lay between the germline ends. Germline CDR1 and CDR2: SGHVS and FNYEAQ. The CDR3 contains 15 residues.

This clonotype was seen only a few times. The chain carries TRBV7-9 and TRBJ1-3; 8 bases match TRBD1. The junction had 2 bases not matched to a gene; V was cut back by 5 bases and J by 2 bases. Germline assignment: CDR1 SEHNR and CDR2 FQNEAQ (reference sequence). The CDR3 covers 14 residues. The CDR3 nucleotides are TGTGCCAGCAGCCGGACAGGGACTGGAAACACCATATATTTT. Translation: CASSRTGTGNTIYF.